This T cell receptor beta chain was sequenced in a study of OX40 agonist ivuxolimab in advanced cancers. Study-level information: Patients treated during dose escalation were battling hepatocellular carcinoma, melanoma, renal cell or head and neck cancer. Enrollees could have had prior anti-PD-1, anti-PD-L1 or anti-CTLA-4 therapy, which about 40% had received.

This CDR3 is built from 13 residues. CDR1 and CDR2 (germline): SGHRS, YFSETQ. V lost 1 base to trimming and J lost 7 bases, with 8 bases between them. TCRdb keeps only in-frame clones here, not all; method: immunoSEQ multiplex PCR. The table records tens of thousands of clones, about 90% of them present only once. Sequenced here: CD4+ or CD8+ T cells sorted from blood, sampled in a trial of the OX40 agonist ivuxolimab. The chain uses TRBV5-1 and TRBJ2-2; a weak D match, TRBD2 (5 bases). This sequence originates from an adult with an advanced solid tumor such as melanoma, head and neck, liver or kidney cancer. CDR3 residues: CASSLSGGGELFF. CDR3 nucleotide sequence: TGCGCCAGCAGCTTGTCTGGAGGCGGGGAGCTGTTTTTT.